A single sample gave rise to the 3 T cell receptor beta chains below, sequenced in a study of cytomegalovirus exposure and HLA in healthy donors. The PCR made use of 60 Vbeta and 13 Jbeta primers. The method was immunoSEQ multiplex PCR; TCRdb's version includes in-frame clones alone and lacks a portion of them. Of some 67,000 clones listed, more than 70% were seen once; the top ten hold 9.7%. The material sequenced was PBMCs. These receptors all come from a man aged 35 to 55 in good health and CMV-seronegative.

The chain couples TRBV18 to TRBJ2-6; D is possibly TRBD1 (5 bases). Deletions cut 3 bases from V and 0 bases from J, with 9 bases between. The CDR3 contains 16 residues. The germline gives CDR1 KGHSH, CDR2 LQKENI. The CDR3 nucleotides are TGTGCCAGCTCACCGAGACAGAGCTCTGGGGCCAACGTCCTGACTTTC. It translates to CASSPRQSSGANVLTF.

The V and J genes are TRBV10-3 and TRBJ1-6, with D possibly being TRBD1 (6 bases). Trimming pared 6 bases from V and 8 bases from J, leaving 14 bases between. Germline values: CDR1 ENHRY, CDR2 SYGVKD. This CDR3 is 14 amino acids long. As DNA, the CDR3 is TGTGCCATCAGCCCGACAGGAAGAGATTCACCCCTCCACTTT. Its translation: CAISPTGRDSPLHF.

Only a few counts were recorded for this clone. The V gene is TRBV6-1, the J gene TRBJ1-5; D not certain. The CDR3 is 15 amino acids. Germline values: CDR1 MNHNS, CDR2 SASEGT. Deletions cut 0 bases from V and 3 bases from J, with 9 bases between. The CDR3 region has the DNA TGTGCCAGCAGTGAAGCCAGGTCCGTCAATCAGCCCCAGCATTTT. It translates to CASSEARSVNQPQHF.